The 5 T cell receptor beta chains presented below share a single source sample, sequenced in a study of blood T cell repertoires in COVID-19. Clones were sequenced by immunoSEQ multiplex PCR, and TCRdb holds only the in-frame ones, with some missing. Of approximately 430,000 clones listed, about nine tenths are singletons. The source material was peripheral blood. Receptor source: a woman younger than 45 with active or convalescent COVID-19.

The CDR3 DNA sequence: TGTGCCAGTAGTATCCCGGGACAGGGGGGAACTGAAGCTTTCTTT. Its translation: CASSIPGQGGTEAFF. This chain connects TRBV19 to TRBJ1-1; 11 nucleotides agree with TRBD1. CDR1 and CDR2 (germline): LNHDA, SQIVND (reference sequence). The CDR3 runs 15 residues. Trimming cost V 3 bases and J 5 bases; bases outside gene matches: 5.

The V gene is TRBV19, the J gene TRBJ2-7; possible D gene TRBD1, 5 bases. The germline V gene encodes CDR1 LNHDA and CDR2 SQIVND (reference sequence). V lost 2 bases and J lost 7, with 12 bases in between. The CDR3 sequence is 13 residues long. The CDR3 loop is CASSISPGREQYF. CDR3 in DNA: TGTGCCAGTAGTATATCTCCAGGGCGGGAGCAGTACTTC.

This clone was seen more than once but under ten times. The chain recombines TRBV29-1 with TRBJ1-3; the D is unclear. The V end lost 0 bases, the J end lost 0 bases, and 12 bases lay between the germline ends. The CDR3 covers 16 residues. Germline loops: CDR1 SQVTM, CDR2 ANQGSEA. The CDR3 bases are TGCAGCGTTGAAGATCGGGTTCCTGGCTCTGGAAACACCATATATTTT. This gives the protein CSVEDRVPGSGNTIYF.

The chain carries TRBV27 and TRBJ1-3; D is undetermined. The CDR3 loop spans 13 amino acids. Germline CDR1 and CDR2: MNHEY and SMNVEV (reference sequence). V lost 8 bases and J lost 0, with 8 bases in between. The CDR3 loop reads CASARGSGNTIYF. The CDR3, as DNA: TGTGCCAGCGCCCGGGGCTCTGGAAACACCATATATTTT.

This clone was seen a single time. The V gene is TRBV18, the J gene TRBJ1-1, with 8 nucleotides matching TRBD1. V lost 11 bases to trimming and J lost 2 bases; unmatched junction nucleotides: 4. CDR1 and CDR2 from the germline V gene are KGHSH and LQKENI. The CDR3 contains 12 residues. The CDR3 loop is CALGTGNTEAFF. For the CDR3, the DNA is TGTGCCTTAGGGACAGGAAACACTGAAGCTTTCTTT.